Following are 27 T cell receptor beta chains from one sample sequenced in a study of memory CD4+ T cells and cytomegalovirus serostatus. Profiled with immunoSEQ multiplex PCR; TCRdb holds only in-frame clones, not every one. The sample contains some 46,000 clones, roughly 80% of which appear only once. Single viable CD3+CD4+CD8-CD45RO+ cells were sorted as the memory CD4+ T cells. The sequencing input was memory CD4+ T cells from blood. These receptors all come from an adult in good health and CMV-seronegative.

This sequence joins TRBV4-1 and TRBJ1-1; TRBD1 matches at 9 bases. Germline values: CDR1 MGHRA, CDR2 YSYEKL. The CDR3 runs 15 residues. J gave up 10 bases and V 3 bases, and 12 bases lay outside the gene matches. CDR3 DNA: TGCGCCAGCAGCCACGGTAGGGGGACAGGGCCTAGAGCTTTCTTT. It codes for CASSHGRGTGPRAFF.

The chain is built from TRBV6-6 and TRBJ1-5; D is unclear. The V end lost 3 bases, the J end lost 3 bases, and 9 bases lay between the germline ends. The length of the CDR3 is 14 residues. Germline V gives CDR1 MNHNY, CDR2 SVGAGI (reference sequence). The chain's CDR3 is CASSYTGSNQPQHF. The CDR3 DNA sequence: TGTGCCAGCAGTTATACTGGGTCCAATCAGCCCCAGCATTTT.

V gene TRBV5-5 combines with J gene TRBJ1-2; 7 bases line up with TRBD1. Germline V gives CDR1 SGHKS, CDR2 YYEKEE (reference sequence). The CDR3 runs 14 residues. V gave up 3 bases and J gave up 2 bases; unmatched junction bases: 4. The CDR3 nucleotides are TGTGCCAGCAGCTCCAGACAGGGCAACTATGGCTACACCTTC. Its translation is CASSSRQGNYGYTF.

V gene TRBV11-1 combines with J gene TRBJ2-7; no reliable D call. The CDR3 spans 13 residues. In germline, CDR1 is SGHAT, CDR2 FQDESV (reference sequence). V was cut by 5 bases and J by 2 bases, with 10 bases left in between. The CDR3 sequence: CASSPAETYEQYF. Here the CDR3 DNA reads TGTGCCAGCAGCCCGGCGGAGACCTACGAGCAGTACTTC.

In its sample, this clone was seen a few times. This chain links TRBV29-1 with TRBJ1-6; 7 nucleotides align to TRBD1. CDR1 is SQVTM and CDR2 is ANQGSEA in the germline V gene. Unmatched junction bases numbered 4, after V lost 4 bases and J lost 7 bases. CDR3 length: 13 residues. CDR3 bases: TGCAGCGTTGGACGGGACAGAAATTCACCCCTCCACTTT. It translates to CSVGRDRNSPLHF.

This clone was detected only once. The genes are TRBV7-8 and TRBJ1-4; maybe TRBD1 (5 bases). This CDR3 spans 14 amino acids. The germline CDR1 and CDR2 sequences are SGHVS and FQNEAQ. With 5 bases removed from V and 6 bases from J, the gap between germline ends came to 13 bases. In DNA, the CDR3 is TGTGCCAGCAGCCAAACTCTCAGGGATGAAAAACTGTTTTTT. It encodes CASSQTLRDEKLFF.

This chain links TRBV5-4 with TRBJ2-1; a weak D match, TRBD2 (6 bases). Germline loops: CDR1 SGHNT, CDR2 YYREEE (reference sequence). The germline V and J ends were trimmed by 4 bases and 10 bases, with 12 bases remaining between them. The CDR3 is 12 residues long. CDR3 sequence (DNA): TGTGCCAGCAGCATCTTTCTAGCGGAGCAGTTCTTC. It translates to CASSIFLAEQFF.

The chain links TRBV30 to TRBJ1-2; 11 nucleotides align to TRBD1. The length of the CDR3 is 14 residues. V lost 3 bases, J lost 4 bases, and 4 bases stayed unmatched. Germline V gene data show CDR1 as GTSNPN and CDR2 as SVGIG (reference sequence). As DNA, the CDR3 is TGTGCCTGGAGCTGGACAGGGGGCTCCTATGGCTACACCTTC. Translation: CAWSWTGGSYGYTF. Drawing the rest from reference TRBV30 and TRBJ1-2, the complete variable domain is SQTIHQWPATLVQPVGSPLSLECTVEGTSNPNLYWYRQAAGRGLQLLFYSVGIGQISSEVPQNLSASRPQDRQFILSSKKLLLSDSGFYLCAWSWTGGSYGYTFGSGTRLTVV.

This chain uses TRBV6-1 with TRBJ1-5, with D uncertain. CDR1 is MNHNS, CDR2 SASEGT, per germline. CDR3 length equals 19 residues. V shed 0 bases and J shed 2 bases, with 20 bases lying between them. The CDR3 bases are TGTGCCAGCAGTGAAGCGGGCCGTTTCAGGTCCGGCGGCAATCAGCCCCAGCATTTT. It yields the protein CASSEAGRFRSGGNQPQHF.

This chain connects TRBV18 to TRBJ1-1; tentatively, D is TRBD1 (5 bases). Germline-derived CDR1 and CDR2 are KGHSH and LQKENI. The CDR3 runs 16 residues. V was trimmed by 2 bases and J by 11 bases, leaving 24 bases between them. The CDR3 loop is CASSPNPLGGTTPAFF. The DNA of the CDR3 is TGTGCCAGCTCACCAAACCCCCTGGGGGGGACGACCCCGGCTTTCTTT.

This clone was picked up a small number of times. This chain connects TRBV5-1 to TRBJ1-1, with TRBD1 matching 8 bases. The length of the CDR3 is 15 residues. Germline V gives CDR1 SGHRS, CDR2 YFSETQ. J was trimmed by 4 bases and V by 3 bases; bases with no gene match: 8. The CDR3 is CASSSFRTGTTEAFF. DNA for the CDR3: TGCGCCAGCAGCTCGTTTAGGACAGGGACCACTGAAGCTTTCTTT.

The chain couples TRBV10-2 to TRBJ2-7; D remains unclear. Germline V gene lookup returns CDR1 WSHSY and CDR2 SAAADI. The CDR3 runs 13 residues. The V end lost 3 bases, the J end lost 0 bases, and 6 bases lay between the germline ends. The CDR3 here is CASSEFSSYEQYF. The DNA of the CDR3 is TGCGCCAGCAGTGAATTCAGCTCCTACGAGCAGTACTTC.

This chain connects TRBV7-8 to TRBJ2-5; D remains unclear. The CDR3 sequence is 11 residues long. The V gene lost 4 bases and the J gene lost 5 bases, with 5 bases spanning the gap. CDR1 and CDR2 (germline): SGHVS, FQNEAQ. As DNA, the CDR3 is TGTGCCAGCAGCTACGAGGAGACCCAGTACTTC. Translation: CASSYEETQYF. Complete variable domain (other parts from reference TRBV7-8 and TRBJ2-5): GAGVSQSPRYKVAKRGQDVALRCDPISGHVSLFWYQQALGQGPEFLTYFQNEAQLDKSGLPSDRFFAERPEGSVSTLKIQRTQQEDSAVYLCASSYEETQYFGPGTRLLVL.

Only a few counts were recorded for this clone. The chain joins TRBV7-3 to TRBJ2-1; a possible D gene is TRBD1 (5 bases). CDR1 SGHTA and CDR2 FQGTGA come from the germline V gene. The CDR3 covers 16 residues. V lost 1 base to trimming and J lost 5 bases, with 15 bases between them. CDR3 amino acids: CASSLRWGSDHNEQFF. CDR3 nucleotides: TGTGCCAGCAGCTTAAGGTGGGGCTCAGACCACAATGAGCAGTTCTTC.

The chain uses TRBV7-9 and TRBJ1-1; a weak D match, TRBD1 (5 bases). V was shortened by 1 base and J by 3 bases, with 9 bases between the two germline ends. The CDR3 is 14 amino acids. Germline CDR1 SEHNR, CDR2 FQNEAQ (reference sequence). CDR3 region: CASSLEGQHTEAFF. The DNA for the CDR3 is TGTGCCAGCAGCTTAGAGGGGCAACACACTGAAGCTTTCTTT. Full variable domain (remainder filled in from reference TRBV7-9 and TRBJ1-1): DTGVSQNPRHKITKRGQNVTFRCDPISEHNRLYWYRQTLGQGPEFLTYFQNEAQLEKSRLLSDRFSAERPKGSFSTLEIQRTEQGDSAMYLCASSLEGQHTEAFFGQGTRLTVV.

The V gene is TRBV6-1, the J gene TRBJ1-2; 8 bases line up with TRBD1. J was trimmed by 8 bases and V by 8 bases; bases with no gene match: 10. Germline V gene lookup returns CDR1 MNHNS and CDR2 SASEGT. This CDR3 region has 13 residues. The CDR3 protein is CASFWTGNGGYTF. The CDR3 DNA follows: TGTGCCAGCTTTTGGACAGGGAATGGCGGCTACACCTTC.

V is TRBV5-1 and J is TRBJ2-2; 14 nucleotides align to TRBD2. Germline lookup yields CDR1 SGHRS and CDR2 YFSETQ. V lost 4 bases, J lost 6 bases, and 2 bases stayed unmatched. This CDR3 has 15 amino acids. The CDR3 DNA is TGCGCCAGCAGCCCGGGACTAGCGGGAGCCGGGGAGCTGTTTTTT. Translating it yields CASSPGLAGAGELFF.

The V call is TRBV4-2, the J call TRBJ1-5; D is perhaps TRBD1 (5 bases). CDR1 is LGHNA and CDR2 is YNFKEQ in the germline V gene. Deletions cut 1 base from V and 5 bases from J, with 6 bases between. This CDR3 comprises 13 residues. CDR3 sequence (DNA): TGTGCCAGCAGCCAAGGCAGGGATCAGCCCCAGCATTTT. As protein: CASSQGRDQPQHF.

As DNA, the CDR3 is TGCGCCAGCAGCTTGTTAGGGCTAGCAGGAGAGACCCAGTACTTC. It translates to CASSLLGLAGETQYF. The J gene is TRBJ2-5, the V gene TRBV5-1; tentatively, D is TRBD2 (5 bases). The germline gives CDR1 SGHRS, CDR2 YFSETQ. There are 15 residues in the CDR3. Trimming left V 1 base short and J 4 bases short, with 14 bases between.

This chain joins TRBV2 and TRBJ2-1, with 12 bases that match TRBD2. The germline gives CDR1 SNHLY, CDR2 FYNNEI. This CDR3 is built from 15 residues. The J segment lost 9 bases and the V segment lost 6 bases, leaving 9 bases of the junction unmatched. Written as DNA, the CDR3 is TGTGCCAGCAGCGGACTAGCGGGATACTCTCGTGAGCAGTTCTTC. Translating it yields CASSGLAGYSREQFF.

This sequence joins TRBV2 and TRBJ2-2; 11 bases map to TRBD2. This CDR3 has 18 amino acids. Looked up from germline, CDR1 is SNHLY and CDR2 is FYNNEI. Trimming took 1 base from V and 1 from J; bases not matched to a gene: 5. In nucleotides, the CDR3 is TGTGCCAGCAGTGAAGTGAGGCTAGCGGGGGGGAACACCGGGGAGCTGTTTTTT. This encodes CASSEVRLAGGNTGELFF. Full variable domain (rest looked up from reference TRBV2 and TRBJ2-2): EPEVTQTPSHQVTQMGQEVILRCVPISNHLYFYWYRQILGQKVEFLVSFYNNEISEKSEIFDDQFSVERPDGSNFTLKIRSTKLEDSAMYFCASSEVRLAGGNTGELFFGEGSRLTVL.

This chain uses TRBV30 with TRBJ2-1; 7 bases align to TRBD2. The CDR3 extends over 14 amino acids. In germline, CDR1 is GTSNPN, CDR2 SVGIG (reference sequence). The V and J ends lost 3 bases and 0 bases, in that order; junction bases with no gene match: 2. CDR3 DNA sequence: TGTGCCTGGAGGACGGGAGGCTCCTACAATGAGCAGTTCTTC. Translating gives CAWRTGGSYNEQFF.

This rearrangement joins TRBV30 to TRBJ1-6; maybe TRBD1 (5 bases). The CDR3 runs 15 residues. The germline V gene encodes CDR1 GTSNPN and CDR2 SVGIG (reference sequence). V lost 0 bases and J lost 10, with 16 bases in between. The chain's CDR3 is CAWSVNGGSASPLHF. CDR3 in DNA: TGTGCCTGGAGTGTGAACGGGGGGTCTGCGTCACCCCTCCACTTT.

This clone has only one observation. The chain employs TRBV19 and TRBJ2-4, with D possibly TRBD1 on 5 matching bases. CDR1 is LNHDA and CDR2 is SQIVND in the germline V gene (reference sequence). V lost 4 bases and J 1 base, leaving 14 bases between the germline ends. CDR3 length: 16 residues. CDR3 DNA: TGTGCCAGTAGTACCGGCAGGGTCGAGGCCAAAAACATTCAGTACTTC. It codes for CASSTGRVEAKNIQYF.

The chain recombines TRBV18 with TRBJ1-1, with 11 bases aligning to TRBD1. Trimming removed 4 bases from V and 3 bases from J; junction bases left unmatched: 10. This CDR3 comprises 17 residues. Germline CDR1 reads KGHSH; CDR2 reads LQKENI. CDR3 in DNA: TGTGCCAGCTCACTTTACCGGGACAGGGGGTTCGACACTGAAGCTTTCTTT. As protein: CASSLYRDRGFDTEAFF.

The J gene is TRBJ2-1, the V gene TRBV2; the match to TRBD1 covers 7 bases. Germline assignment: CDR1 SNHLY and CDR2 FYNNEI. The CDR3 runs to 17 residues. V was clipped by 6 bases and J by 0 bases; unmatched bases: 11. CDR3: CASRVLGTANSYNEQFF. CDR3 bases: TGTGCCAGCAGGGTCCTCGGGACAGCGAACTCCTACAATGAGCAGTTCTTC.

The V gene is TRBV9, the J gene TRBJ2-3, with 10 nucleotides matching TRBD1. V lost 4 bases to trimming and J lost 0 bases; unmatched junction nucleotides: 17. The CDR3 runs 20 residues. The V gene's germline CDR1 is SGDLS and CDR2 YYNGEE. The CDR3 reads CASSPRQGAHFSTSTDTQYF. The DNA for the CDR3 is TGTGCCAGCAGCCCAAGACAGGGGGCGCATTTCTCTACTAGCACAGATACGCAGTATTTT.